The 30 T cell receptor beta chains presented below share a single source sample, sequenced in a study of blood T cell repertoires in COVID-19. TCRdb keeps only in-frame clones here, not all; method: immunoSEQ multiplex PCR. Seen here are about 190,000 clones, under 80% observed once, and the top ten hold around 12%. Sequencing input: peripheral blood. Every receptor here comes from a woman aged 45-65 years with acute or convalescent COVID-19.

This clone was detected a few times. The chain has TRBV12-3 or TRBV12-4 and TRBJ1-3; tentatively, D is TRBD1 (6 bases). The CDR3 length is 12 residues. V was shortened by 8 bases and J by 3 bases, with 8 bases between the two germline ends. CDR3 loop: CASVGGGNTIYF. The CDR3 DNA is TGTGCCAGCGTAGGGGGTGGAAACACCATATATTTT.

This chain connects TRBV6-5 to TRBJ2-2, with 9 bases aligning to TRBD1. The CDR3 spans 15 residues. Germline V gene data show CDR1 as MNHEY and CDR2 as SVGAGI. Unmatched junction bases numbered 7, after V lost 7 bases and J lost 4 bases. In DNA, the CDR3 is TGTGCCAGCACCTTGGGACAGGGAGGCACCGGGGAGCTGTTTTTT. This codes for CASTLGQGGTGELFF.

The chain's CDR3 is CASSTKRLAVYNEQFF. Here the CDR3 DNA reads TGTGCCAGTAGTACTAAAAGACTAGCGGTTTACAATGAGCAGTTCTTC. V usage is TRBV19 and J usage is TRBJ2-1, with TRBD2 identical over 9 bases. Germline assignment: CDR1 LNHDA and CDR2 SQIVND (reference sequence). This CDR3 is 16 amino acids long. The V and J ends lost 4 bases and 4 bases, in that order; junction bases with no gene match: 8.

V gene TRBV18 combines with J gene TRBJ2-7; no clear D. CDR1 is KGHSH, CDR2 LQKENI, per germline. CDR3 size: 13 residues. V was clipped by 5 bases and J by 0 bases, with 8 bases between them. This chain's CDR3 is CASSSGLSYEQYF. The CDR3 DNA sequence: TGTGCCAGCTCATCGGGTCTCTCCTACGAGCAGTACTTC.

This sequence joins TRBV7-2 and TRBJ1-6; possible D gene TRBD1, 5 bases. The CDR3 is made up of 13 amino acids. CDR1 is SGHTA and CDR2 is FQGNSA in the germline V gene. V dropped 3 bases and J dropped 10 bases, with 10 bases sitting between them. The CDR3 here is CASSLTTESPLHF. The CDR3 DNA is TGTGCCAGCAGCTTGACGACAGAATCACCCCTCCACTTT. The full variable domain, in which reference TRBV7-2 and TRBJ1-6 provide the parts outside the CDR3, is GAGVSQSPSNKVTEKGKDVELRCDPISGHTALYWYRQSLGQGLEFLIYFQGNSAPDKSGLPSDRFSAERTGGSVSTLTIQRTQQEDSAVYLCASSLTTESPLHFGNGTRLTVT.

The chain employs TRBV4-3 and TRBJ1-3, with D maybe TRBD1 (6 bases). The V gene's germline CDR1 is LGHNA and CDR2 YSLEER. The CDR3 covers 16 residues. Between the trimmed V and J ends, which lost 0 bases and 7 bases, there was a span of 16 bases. The CDR3 is CASSQDLASRGNTIYF. In DNA form, the CDR3 reads TGCGCCAGCAGCCAAGATTTGGCCTCTAGGGGGAACACCATATATTTT.

The genes are TRBV5-4 and TRBJ2-4, with D possibly matching TRBD2 (7 bases). With 1 base removed from V and 4 bases from J, the gap between germline ends came to 18 bases. The CDR3 totals 17 residues. CDR1 is SGHNT, CDR2 YYREEE, per germline (reference sequence). The CDR3 is CASSLYVAGAVKNIQYF. CDR3 DNA: TGTGCCAGCAGCTTGTATGTCGCGGGGGCAGTGAAAAACATTCAGTACTTC.

In this sample, this clone turned up once. Compared with germline, one end of the junction differs, possibly owing to a read error. The CDR3 protein is CASSLGPYHEQFF. The CDR3 bases are TGCGCCAGCAGCTTGGGCCCCTACCATGAGCAGTTCTTC. The rearrangement links TRBV5-1 to TRBJ2-1; D is undetermined. The germline gives CDR1 SGHRS, CDR2 YFSETQ. CDR3 length: 13 residues.

This chain connects TRBV5-1 to TRBJ1-1; D is possibly TRBD1 (6 bases). Germline V gene data show CDR1 as SGHRS and CDR2 as YFSETQ. This CDR3 contains 15 residues. The V gene lost 2 bases and the J gene lost 5 bases, with 16 bases spanning the gap. As DNA, the CDR3 is TGCGCCAGCAGCTTCGGCCACAGGGCCAGTACTGAAGCTTTCTTT. Translated: CASSFGHRASTEAFF. The full variable domain, completed using reference TRBV5-1 and TRBJ1-1, is KAGVTQTPRYLIKTRGQQVTLSCSPISGHRSVSWYQQTPGQGLQFLFEYFSETQRNKGNFPGRFSGRQFSNSRSEMNVSTLELGDSALYLCASSFGHRASTEAFFGQGTRLTVV.

This clone was found a few times. The chain recombines TRBV6-2 or TRBV6-3 with TRBJ1-5; weak D call: TRBD1 (5 bases). There are 17 residues in the CDR3. Germline CDR1 and CDR2: MNHEY and SVGEGT. V was shortened by 2 bases and J by 0 bases, with 14 bases between the two germline ends. The CDR3 is CASSYGRGKGSNQPQHF. The CDR3 nucleotides are TGTGCCAGCAGTTACGGGAGGGGAAAGGGTAGCAATCAGCCCCAGCATTTT.

This clone was detected a few times. The chain employs TRBV19 and TRBJ1-1; TRBD1 matches at 8 bases. The CDR3 contains 15 residues. Germline CDR1 LNHDA, CDR2 SQIVND (reference sequence). V trimming: 5 bases; J trimming: 4 bases; junction bases outside the gene matches: 9. CDR3 nucleotides: TGTGCCAGTAGTCCGTCTCAGGGGGCGCGCACTGAAGCTTTCTTT. Encoded protein: CASSPSQGARTEAFF.

The genes are TRBV6-1 and TRBJ2-1; 9 bases agree with TRBD2. There are 17 residues in the CDR3. The germline gives CDR1 MNHNS, CDR2 SASEGT. The J segment lost 5 bases and the V segment lost 1 base, leaving 9 bases of the junction unmatched. This chain's CDR3 is CASSEGAVSGRHNEQFF. The DNA of the CDR3 is TGTGCCAGCAGTGAAGGGGCGGTTAGCGGGAGACACAATGAGCAGTTCTTC.

Ten or more counts support this clone. The J gene is TRBJ1-2, the V gene TRBV18; D is possibly TRBD1 (5 bases). Germline CDR1 KGHSH, CDR2 LQKENI. The CDR3 spans 12 residues. Deletions cut 8 bases from V and 5 bases from J, with 12 bases between. CDR3 in amino acids: CASEGEVYGYTF. The CDR3 region has the DNA TGTGCCAGCGAAGGGGAGGTTTATGGCTACACCTTC.

The chain uses TRBV18 and TRBJ2-5; a possible D gene is TRBD1 (6 bases). The CDR3 sequence is 15 residues long. V lost 3 bases, J lost 7 bases, and 18 bases lay in between. Germline V lookup: CDR1 KGHSH, CDR2 LQKENI. The CDR3 region has the DNA TGTGCCAGCTCACCTGATCCGGGACACCTGGGGACCCAGTACTTC. Amino acids: CASSPDPGHLGTQYF.

This clone has just a few counts. The rearrangement links TRBV2 to TRBJ2-2; 7 bases match TRBD1. J lost 6 bases, V lost 4 bases, and 5 bases had no gene match. Germline V CDR1 and CDR2: SNHLY, FYNNEI. The CDR3 is 14 amino acids. The CDR3 region is CASSARQGSGELFF. The CDR3 DNA follows: TGTGCCAGCAGTGCCCGACAGGGATCCGGGGAGCTGTTTTTT.

This chain links TRBV4-1 with TRBJ1-4; 9 bases map to TRBD1. This CDR3 contains 15 residues. J gave up 7 bases and V 0 bases, and 3 bases lay outside the gene matches. Germline CDR1 and CDR2: MGHRA and YSYEKL. In DNA, the CDR3 is TGCGCCAGCAGCCAAGATGGGACAGGGCCTGAAAAACTGTTTTTT. This sequence encodes CASSQDGTGPEKLFF.

The chain uses TRBV12-5 and TRBJ2-5, with 7 nucleotides matching TRBD1. Germline assignment: CDR1 LGHNT and CDR2 FRNRAP. The CDR3 runs to 15 residues. Germline trimming cut 1 base from V and 2 bases from J; bases unmatched to any gene: 4. The CDR3 here is CASGLGTGPQETQYF. The DNA of the CDR3 is TGTGCTAGTGGTTTGGGGACAGGTCCTCAAGAGACCCAGTACTTC. Using reference TRBV12-5 and TRBJ2-5 for the parts outside the CDR3, the full variable domain is DARVTQTPRHKVTEMGQEVTMRCQPILGHNTVFWYRQTMMQGLELLAYFRNRAPLDDSGMPKDRFSAEMPDATLATLKIQPSEPRDSAVYFCASGLGTGPQETQYFGPGTRLLVL.

The J gene is TRBJ2-7, the V gene TRBV11-2, with 10 bases fitting TRBD2. The length of the CDR3 is 14 residues. Unmatched junction bases numbered 4, after V lost 5 bases and J lost 3 bases. The germline V gene has CDR1 SGHAT and CDR2 FQNNGV. The chain's CDR3 is CASSRIAGGYEQYF. The CDR3 DNA is TGTGCCAGCAGCCGGATAGCGGGAGGCTACGAGCAGTACTTC. The complete variable domain, with remaining parts taken from reference TRBV11-2 and TRBJ2-7, reads EAGVAQSPRYKIIEKRQSVAFWCNPISGHATLYWYQQILGQGPKLLIQFQNNGVVDDSQLPKDRFSAERLKGVDSTLKIQPAKLEDSAVYLCASSRIAGGYEQYFGPGTRLTVT.

The CDR3 sequence: CASSIRGSGGAAGYTF. The CDR3 bases are TGTGCCAGTAGTATAAGGGGTTCGGGGGGCGCCGCTGGCTACACCTTC. This rearrangement joins TRBV19 to TRBJ1-2, with D perhaps matching TRBD1 (6 bases). V lost 2 bases, J lost 7 bases, and 20 bases lay in between. The CDR3 has 16 residues. Germline loops: CDR1 LNHDA, CDR2 SQIVND (reference sequence).

This clone was detected once. This rearrangement joins TRBV14 to TRBJ2-7; no clear D gene. The ends were cut back, 0 bases at V and 7 bases at J, with 10 bases in the middle. This CDR3 spans 13 amino acids. The germline gives CDR1 SGHDN, CDR2 FVKESK. The CDR3 region is CASSQDIVGEQYF. CDR3 in DNA: TGTGCCAGCAGCCAAGATATTGTCGGGGAGCAGTACTTC.

This clone has just a few counts. The J gene is TRBJ2-7, the V gene TRBV2; D not certain. CDR1 SNHLY and CDR2 FYNNEI come from the germline V gene. V was cut by 2 bases and J by 1 base, with 24 bases left in between. The length of the CDR3 is 19 residues. The CDR3 region is CASSEPVGNVAFGSYEQYF. CDR3 DNA: TGTGCCAGCAGTGAACCCGTGGGCAACGTGGCCTTTGGTTCCTACGAGCAGTACTTC.

The rearrangement uses TRBV7-2 and TRBJ1-2, with 10 bases fitting TRBD1. The V segment lost 6 bases and the J segment 7 bases; nucleotides outside the gene matches: 8. The germline V gene has CDR1 SGHTA and CDR2 FQGNSA. This CDR3 has 14 amino acids. The CDR3: CASRARTGGIGYTF. CDR3 DNA sequence: TGTGCCAGCAGGGCTCGGACAGGGGGGATTGGCTACACCTTC.

This clone was counted a single time. The junction differs from germline at one of its ends, possibly a read error. This chain uses TRBV6-2 or TRBV6-3 with TRBJ2-4, with TRBD1 identical over 9 bases. The CDR3 extends over 18 amino acids. Germline V CDR1 and CDR2: MNHEY, SVGEGT. The CDR3 region is CAGSWYPGTGSDKNIQYF. The CDR3 DNA reads TGTGCCGGCAGTTGGTATCCGGGGACAGGGAGTGACAAAAACATTCAGTACTTC.

The gene calls are TRBV6-5 and TRBJ1-3; D is undetermined. In germline, CDR1 is MNHEY, CDR2 SVGAGI. V was cut by 8 bases and J by 0 bases, with 14 bases left in between. This CDR3 region has 15 residues. CDR3 in amino acids: CASSRGMSSGNTIYF. The DNA for the CDR3 is TGTGCCAGCTCCCGAGGGATGAGCTCTGGAAACACCATATATTTT.

The chain joins TRBV6-2 or TRBV6-3 to TRBJ2-7; D is uncertain. The CDR3 is 11 amino acids. Germline CDR1 is MNHEY and CDR2 is SVGEGT. V lost 5 bases and J lost 4, with 6 bases in between. CDR3 coding DNA: TGTGCCAGCAGTGGCGGTTACGAGCAGTACTTC. Protein sequence: CASSGGYEQYF.

The chain recombines TRBV6-5 with TRBJ1-4; the match to TRBD1 covers 9 bases. The CDR3 contains 14 residues. The germline CDR1 and CDR2 sequences are MNHEY and SVGAGI. With V trimmed by 4 bases and J by 10 bases, 7 bases remained unmatched. The CDR3 here is CASSSPTGGGKLFF. CDR3 bases: TGTGCCAGCAGTTCCCCGACAGGGGGGGGAAAACTGTTTTTT.

This clone has only a few counts. The chain uses TRBV28 and TRBJ1-5; 7 nucleotides line up with TRBD1. Germline V CDR1 and CDR2: MDHEN, SYDVKM. V was clipped by 3 bases and J by 3 bases; unmatched bases: 5. This CDR3 comprises 15 residues. The CDR3 is CASSFYRGDNQPQHF. Here the CDR3 DNA reads TGTGCCAGCAGTTTCTACAGGGGCGACAATCAGCCCCAGCATTTT.

This chain joins TRBV24-1 and TRBJ1-4; weak D call: TRBD1 (6 bases). Germline V gene sequence: CDR1 KGHDR, CDR2 SFDVKD. Trimming pared 0 bases from V and 7 bases from J, leaving 14 bases between. The CDR3 is 16 residues long. CDR3 amino acids: CATSDLSTGRGEKLFF. DNA of the CDR3: TGTGCCACCAGTGATTTGTCTACAGGGAGGGGTGAAAAACTGTTTTTT.

This sequence joins TRBV20-1 and TRBJ2-7; D ambiguous. Germline assignment: CDR1 DFQATT and CDR2 SNEGSKA (reference sequence). This CDR3 has 11 amino acids. Trimming took 3 bases from V and 3 from J, leaving 6 bases between them. The DNA for the CDR3 is TGCAGTGCTAGCCCTAGCTACGAGCAGTACTTC. Amino acids: CSASPSYEQYF.

This clone was observed once. The chain combines TRBV15 with TRBJ2-6; 9 bases are shared with TRBD1. CDR1 LNHNV and CDR2 YYDKDF come from the germline V gene (reference sequence). After removal of 3 bases from V and 11 bases from J, the junction contained 8 bases not matched to a gene. CDR3 length: 15 residues. The CDR3 nucleotides read TGTGCCACCAGCAGGGGGGACAGGGCGAATTACGTCCTGACTTTC. This translates into CATSRGDRANYVLTF.